One and the same sample provided the 27 T cell receptor beta chains below, sequenced in a study of CD8 T cells in ankylosing spondylitis. TCRdb recomputed calls from the 5' RACE reads with MiXCR, one row per CDR3 protein. The table lists some 13,000 distinct CDR3 sequences, approximately 3% of them singletons. The sequenced material came from blood, either unsorted or a sorted T cell fraction (not recorded which). The receptors here all came from a male donor with ankylosing spondylitis or in good health (not recorded which).

This clonotype was seen many times. The CDR3 DNA is TGTGCCAGCAGCGTAGGTCGCCGACAGGGGATGGGCGGGGAGCTGTTTTTT. Protein sequence: CASSVGRRQGMGGELFF. The chain recombines TRBV9 with TRBJ2-2; 8 nucleotides line up with TRBD1. This CDR3 has 17 residues. V shed 0 bases and J 7 bases; nucleotides not matched to a gene: 11. Germline loops: CDR1 SGDLS, CDR2 YYNGEE. Full variable domain (remainder filled in from reference TRBV9 and TRBJ2-2): DSGVTQTPKHLITATGQRVTLRCSPRSGDLSVYWYQQSLDQGLQFLIQYYNGEERAKGNILERFSAQQFPDLHSELNLSSLELGDSALYFCASSVGRRQGMGGELFFGEGSRLTVL.

At least ten counts were recorded for this clonotype. The gene calls are TRBV9 and TRBJ2-5; TRBD1 or TRBD2 may be the D gene (5 bases each). This CDR3 is built from 15 residues. Germline V gives CDR1 SGDLS, CDR2 YYNGEE. V was trimmed by 0 bases and J by 2 bases, leaving 11 bases between them. The chain's CDR3 is CASSVDEGLQETQYF. CDR3 coding DNA: TGTGCCAGCAGCGTAGATGAGGGGTTACAAGAGACCCAGTACTTC.

Ten or more counts support this clonotype. The rearrangement links TRBV9 to TRBJ2-5; TRBD2 is a possible D gene (6 bases). The CDR3 loop spans 15 amino acids. The V gene's germline CDR1 is SGDLS and CDR2 YYNGEE. The ends were cut back, 0 bases at V and 2 bases at J, with 11 bases in the middle. CDR3 region: CASSVEGLEQETQYF. Here the CDR3 DNA reads TGTGCCAGCAGCGTAGAGGGACTGGAGCAAGAGACCCAGTACTTC.

There are many counts of this clonotype. This rearrangement joins TRBV9 to TRBJ2-5, with 8 bases matching TRBD2. V lost 0 bases to trimming and J lost 2 bases; unmatched junction nucleotides: 3. CDR3 length: 15 residues. Germline V CDR1 and CDR2: SGDLS, YYNGEE. The CDR3 nucleotides are TGTGCCAGCAGCGTAGCACTAGCGGTACAAGAGACCCAGTACTTC. This gives the protein CASSVALAVQETQYF. The full variable domain, completed using reference TRBV9 and TRBJ2-5, is DSGVTQTPKHLITATGQRVTLRCSPRSGDLSVYWYQQSLDQGLQFLIQYYNGEERAKGNILERFSAQQFPDLHSELNLSSLELGDSALYFCASSVALAVQETQYFGPGTRLLVL.

Ten or more counts support this clonotype. V gene TRBV9 combines with J gene TRBJ2-2; D is possibly TRBD1 or TRBD2 (5 bases each). Trimming left V 3 bases short and J 3 bases short, with 15 bases between. This CDR3 spans 16 amino acids. CDR1 and CDR2 from the germline V gene are SGDLS and YYNGEE. In DNA form, the CDR3 reads TGTGCCAGCAGCGGGGGCGGACTTAGTTACACCGGGGAGCTGTTTTTT. Translating it yields CASSGGGLSYTGELFF.

This clonotype occurred many times. The chain employs TRBV9 and TRBJ2-7; 7 positions agree with TRBD1. V dropped 4 bases and J dropped 3; count of bases not matched to a gene: 13. The germline V gene has CDR1 SGDLS and CDR2 YYNGEE. There are 16 residues in the CDR3. This CDR3 reads CASSPTPGDRVYEQYF. The DNA for the CDR3 is TGTGCCAGCAGCCCCACGCCTGGAGACAGGGTCTACGAGCAGTACTTC.

The chain combines TRBV9 with TRBJ2-2, with 9 bases identical to TRBD2. The junction had 5 bases not matched to a gene; V was cut back by 5 bases and J by 3 bases. CDR1 and CDR2 from the germline V gene are SGDLS and YYNGEE. The CDR3 runs 15 residues. The CDR3 coding sequence is TGTGCCAGCAGGTTTAGCGGGGGTGACACCGGGGAGCTGTTTTTT. Translated, it gives CASRFSGGDTGELFF.

This clonotype has a count of ten or more. This CDR3 is CASSSTGQIQTQYF. In DNA, the CDR3 is TGTGCCAGCAGCTCTACAGGACAGATTCAGACCCAGTACTTC. The V gene is TRBV9, the J gene TRBJ2-5, with a weak D call TRBD1 (6 bases). Germline values: CDR1 SGDLS, CDR2 YYNGEE. Trimming removed 4 bases at V and 6 bases at J, with 16 bases between. The CDR3 sequence is 14 residues long.

At least ten counts were recorded for this clonotype. This sequence joins TRBV9 and TRBJ2-2, with TRBD1 as a possible D gene (7 bases). The V end lost 0 bases, the J end lost 4 bases, and 10 bases lay between the germline ends. This CDR3 contains 15 residues. CDR1 and CDR2 (germline): SGDLS, YYNGEE. In DNA, the CDR3 is TGTGCCAGCAGCGTAGTCCAGGGGGGCACCGGGGAGCTGTTTTTT. The encoded protein is CASSVVQGGTGELFF.

By frequency in the sample, this clonotype is medium-sized. The CDR3 is CASSGRIGMNTEAFF. In nucleotides, the CDR3 is TGTGCCAGCAGCGGACGGATTGGGATGAACACTGAAGCTTTCTTT. This sequence joins TRBV9 and TRBJ1-1; no clear D. The CDR3 covers 15 residues. V gave up 3 bases and J gave up 0 bases, with 12 bases separating them. CDR1 is SGDLS, CDR2 YYNGEE, per germline.

This clonotype was picked up many times. The CDR3 spells CASSPLGTSRSTDTQYF. CDR3 nucleotide sequence: TGTGCCAGCAGCCCCCTCGGGACTAGCCGGAGCACAGATACGCAGTATTTT. V usage is TRBV9 and J usage is TRBJ2-3; 9 nucleotides line up with TRBD2. This CDR3 spans 17 amino acids. Germline-derived CDR1 and CDR2 are SGDLS and YYNGEE. J lost 0 bases, V lost 4 bases, and 9 bases had no gene match.

The sample holds many counts of this clonotype. CDR3 region: CASSGGLAKKYNEQFF. CDR3 nucleotide sequence: TGTGCCAGCAGCGGAGGACTAGCTAAAAAGTACAATGAGCAGTTCTTC. This chain uses TRBV9 with TRBJ2-1, with TRBD2 identical over 8 bases. CDR1 and CDR2 (germline): SGDLS, YYNGEE. V gave up 3 bases and J gave up 4 bases; unmatched junction bases: 9. The CDR3 totals 16 residues. Combining the CDR3 with reference TRBV9 and TRBJ2-1 gives the whole variable domain DSGVTQTPKHLITATGQRVTLRCSPRSGDLSVYWYQQSLDQGLQFLIQYYNGEERAKGNILERFSAQQFPDLHSELNLSSLELGDSALYFCASSGGLAKKYNEQFFGPGTRLTVL.

This clonotype was seen ten or more times. This chain links TRBV9 with TRBJ2-1, with 10 positions matching TRBD2. The CDR3 is 16 amino acids. Trimming removed 3 bases from V and 8 bases from J; junction bases left unmatched: 11. The germline CDR1 and CDR2 sequences are SGDLS and YYNGEE. The CDR3 DNA reads as TGTGCCAGCAGCGATCGGAGCGGGAGGGCCACGGATGAGCAGTTCTTC. The encoded protein is CASSDRSGRATDEQFF.

This clonotype was seen at least ten times. V and J are TRBV9 and TRBJ2-6; weak D call: TRBD1 (7 bases). CDR1 is SGDLS, CDR2 YYNGEE, per germline. This CDR3 has 17 amino acids. V was trimmed by 4 bases and J by 3 bases, leaving 17 bases between them. The CDR3 loop reads CASSPKGTAGGANVLTF. In DNA, the CDR3 is TGTGCCAGCAGCCCCAAAGGGACAGCGGGTGGGGCCAACGTCCTGACTTTC.

This clonotype was found many times. The chain recombines TRBV9 with TRBJ2-7; the match to TRBD2 covers 11 bases. Germline assignment: CDR1 SGDLS and CDR2 YYNGEE. J lost 0 bases, V lost 4 bases, and 6 bases had no gene match. The CDR3 sequence is 16 residues long. The chain's CDR3 is CASSSLGTSGSYEQYF. The DNA for the CDR3 is TGTGCCAGCAGCTCATTGGGGACTAGCGGCTCCTACGAGCAGTACTTC.

This clonotype was seen repeatedly, ten times or more. The rearrangement joins TRBV9 to TRBJ2-7; weak D call: TRBD1 (5 bases). This CDR3 is 15 amino acids long. Germline V lookup: CDR1 SGDLS, CDR2 YYNGEE. Trimming pared 0 bases from V and 2 bases from J, leaving 12 bases between. The CDR3 sequence is CASSVAATDPYEQYF. In DNA form, the CDR3 reads TGTGCCAGCAGCGTAGCGGCGACAGACCCCTACGAGCAGTACTTC.

This clonotype was observed at least ten times. This rearrangement joins TRBV9 to TRBJ2-1; D perhaps matches TRBD2 (7 bases). The germline gives CDR1 SGDLS, CDR2 YYNGEE. The germline V and J ends were trimmed by 7 bases and 7 bases, with 9 bases remaining between them. The CDR3 loop spans 11 amino acids. The CDR3 DNA sequence: TGTGCCAGCGGGGGGGCGAATGAGCAGTTCTTC. Translated: CASGGANEQFF.

This clonotype was seen repeatedly, ten times or more. This chain links TRBV9 with TRBJ2-2; D ambiguous. The CDR3 runs to 14 residues. Germline CDR1 reads SGDLS; CDR2 reads YYNGEE. The ends were cut back, 0 bases at V and 1 base at J, with 4 bases in the middle. CDR3 sequence reads: CASSVAWNTGELFF. CDR3 DNA: TGTGCCAGCAGCGTAGCCTGGAACACCGGGGAGCTGTTTTTT.

The table lists this clonotype with many counts. The chain has TRBV9 and TRBJ2-5; 11 bases align to TRBD2. V trimming: 3 bases; J trimming: 4 bases; junction bases outside the gene matches: 5. The germline gives CDR1 SGDLS, CDR2 YYNGEE. CDR3 length equals 15 residues. CDR3 nucleotides: TGTGCCAGCAGCGATAGCGGGGGGGGCCCAGAGACCCAGTACTTC. Protein: CASSDSGGGPETQYF.

This clonotype is deemed medium-sized. The chain carries TRBV9 and TRBJ2-1; TRBD2 aligns across 8 bases. Germline CDR1 SGDLS, CDR2 YYNGEE. CDR3 length: 16 residues. V was pared by 4 bases and J by 6 bases, with 12 bases of the junction left unmatched. The CDR3 reads CASSFLSSGFLNEQFF. The DNA for the CDR3 is TGTGCCAGCAGCTTCCTCTCTAGCGGGTTCCTCAATGAGCAGTTCTTC.

This clonotype was seen many times. CDR3 in amino acids: CASSVVPGGGYGYTF. CDR3 DNA sequence: TGTGCCAGCAGCGTAGTTCCAGGGGGCGGCTATGGCTACACCTTC. V and J are TRBV9 and TRBJ1-2; 8 bases match TRBD1. V lost 0 bases and J lost 4; bases outside the gene matches: 5. The CDR3 is 15 residues long. Germline V lookup: CDR1 SGDLS, CDR2 YYNGEE.

This clonotype is medium-sized (0.01 to 0.1%) within its sample. The CDR3: CASSVATWGDTQYF. CDR3 coding DNA: TGTGCCAGCAGCGTAGCTACATGGGGGGATACGCAGTATTTT. V is TRBV9 and J is TRBJ2-3; D could derive from TRBD1 or TRBD2 (5 bases each). The CDR3 loop spans 14 amino acids. V lost 0 bases to trimming and J lost 6 bases, with 11 bases between them. The germline V gene has CDR1 SGDLS and CDR2 YYNGEE.

At least ten counts were recorded for this clonotype. This chain connects TRBV9 to TRBJ1-2, with D unresolved. Germline loops: CDR1 SGDLS, CDR2 YYNGEE. V was pared by 4 bases and J by 0 bases, with 10 bases between. The CDR3 is 14 residues long. CDR3 in amino acids: CASSPSVSNYGYTF. As DNA, the CDR3 is TGTGCCAGCAGCCCGAGCGTCTCTAACTATGGCTACACCTTC.

This clonotype was observed a few times. The chain is built from TRBV9 and TRBJ2-3; D is undetermined. The germline gives CDR1 SGDLS, CDR2 YYNGEE. This CDR3 comprises 16 residues. With 0 bases removed from V and 2 bases from J, the gap between germline ends came to 13 bases. The CDR3 sequence is CASSVAERRVTDTQYF. The CDR3 DNA reads TGTGCCAGCAGCGTAGCTGAAAGACGGGTCACAGATACGCAGTATTTT.

In its sample, this clonotype is medium-sized. The rearrangement joins TRBV9 to TRBJ2-2; no firm D call. V was shortened by 0 bases and J by 7 bases, with 4 bases between the two germline ends. Germline V CDR1 and CDR2: SGDLS, YYNGEE. The CDR3 has 12 amino acids. CDR3 DNA: TGTGCCAGCAGCGTAGACGTCGGGGAGCTGTTTTTT. Its protein is CASSVDVGELFF.

This clonotype has at least ten counts. The gene calls are TRBV9 and TRBJ2-2, with 9 bases aligning to TRBD1. The CDR3 is made up of 16 amino acids. Germline loops: CDR1 SGDLS, CDR2 YYNGEE. V shed 3 bases and J 6 bases; nucleotides not matched to a gene: 9. CDR3 nucleotide sequence: TGTGCCAGCAGCGCTCCTGGGACAGGGATACCCGGGGAGCTGTTTTTT. Its protein product is CASSAPGTGIPGELFF.

This clonotype is categorized as medium-sized. V gene TRBV21-1 combines with J gene TRBJ2-7; the D call in the table, TRBD1, was not verified against the DNA. TRBV21-1 is assigned pseudogene status. CDR3 length: 16 residues. Here the CDR3 DNA reads TGTGCCAGCAGCAAAGCGGGGCGAGACAGGGACTACGAGCAGTACTTC. It is translated as CASSKAGRDRDYEQYF.